Following are 20 T cell receptor beta chains from one sample sequenced in a study of T cell responses to AZD1222 COVID-19 vaccine. Clones were read by immunoSEQ multiplex PCR, and TCRdb kept only the in-frame ones, dropping some. The table shows under 70,000 clones, with around 84% occurring only once. The sample in question was peripheral blood, obtained on day 0 of AZD1222 vaccination. The source of these receptors is an adult in good health.

The chain employs TRBV10-3 and TRBJ2-3; 9 nucleotides agree with TRBD1. This CDR3 is built from 13 residues. V was clipped by 9 bases and J by 0 bases; unmatched bases: 1. Germline values: CDR1 ENHRY, CDR2 SYGVKD. The CDR3 spells CAMGQGSTDTQYF. CDR3 nucleotides: TGTGCCATGGGACAGGGAAGCACAGATACGCAGTATTTT.

This clone was seen once. The V call is TRBV6-5, the J call TRBJ2-6; D remains unclear. Germline V lookup: CDR1 MNHEY, CDR2 SVGAGI. The V end was cut by 7 bases, the J end by 4 bases, with 14 bases between. This CDR3 spans 15 amino acids. The CDR3 region is CASKDPASGANVLTF. The CDR3 region has the DNA TGTGCCAGCAAGGACCCGGCATCCGGGGCCAACGTCCTGACTTTC.

The rearrangement links TRBV5-1 to TRBJ2-5, with 7 positions matching TRBD2. This CDR3 region has 16 residues. V trimming: 3 bases; J trimming: 5 bases; junction bases outside the gene matches: 13. Germline-derived CDR1 and CDR2 are SGHRS and YFSETQ. For the CDR3, the DNA is TGCGCCAGCAGCTCGGGGGGTTCAGGGAACTGGGAGACCCAGTACTTC. Its protein product is CASSSGGSGNWETQYF.

The chain links TRBV6-4 to TRBJ1-5, with TRBD1 as a possible D gene (6 bases). Trimming cost V 4 bases and J 4 bases, with 14 bases left between them. Germline CDR1 MRHNA, CDR2 SNTAGT. The CDR3 length is 15 residues. The CDR3 loop is CASSAQGGGNQPQHF. The CDR3 nucleotides are TGTGCCAGCAGTGCACAGGGAGGAGGGAATCAGCCCCAGCATTTT.

This clone has only a few counts. The chain links TRBV18 to TRBJ1-3; TRBD1 matches at 7 bases. Germline loops: CDR1 KGHSH, CDR2 LQKENI. The ends lost 4 bases at V and 6 bases at J; junction bases unmatched: 6. The CDR3 is made up of 14 amino acids. CDR3 coding DNA: TGTGCCAGCTCACGACCGGGACAGCAAAACACCATATATTTT. This gives the protein CASSRPGQQNTIYF.

The rearrangement links TRBV7-9 to TRBJ2-2, with 9 nucleotides matching TRBD2. CDR3 length equals 15 residues. After removal of 2 bases from V and 5 bases from J, the junction contained 3 bases not matched to a gene. CDR1 SEHNR and CDR2 FQNEAQ come from the germline V gene (reference sequence). The CDR3 region is CASSLSTSGTGELFF. The CDR3 DNA follows: TGTGCCAGCAGCTTAAGTACTAGCGGGACCGGGGAGCTGTTTTTT.

CDR3 bases: TGTGCCAGTAGTGTCCCAGGGTACACTGAAGCTTTCTTT. This codes for CASSVPGYTEAFF. This chain links TRBV19 with TRBJ1-1, with D perhaps matching TRBD1 (5 bases). Trimming stripped 5 bases from V and 3 bases from J, with 10 bases between. Germline-derived CDR1 and CDR2 are LNHDA and SQIVND (reference sequence). The CDR3 has 13 amino acids.

This clone was seen just once. The gene calls are TRBV11-2 and TRBJ1-5; D remains unclear. Trimming shortened V by 2 bases and J by 0 bases, and 2 bases separated the two germline ends. Germline V gene lookup returns CDR1 SGHAT and CDR2 FQNNGV. CDR3 length: 13 amino acids. CDR3 sequence reads: CASSLYSNQPQHF. CDR3 coding DNA: TGTGCCAGCAGCTTATATAGCAATCAGCCCCAGCATTTT.

This rearrangement joins TRBV3-1 (or the pseudogene TRBV3-2) to TRBJ2-7; 8 bases agree with TRBD1. V dropped 6 bases and J dropped 2; count of bases not matched to a gene: 9. This CDR3 region has 15 residues. CDR1 is LGHDT and CDR2 is YNNKEL in the germline V gene (reference sequence). CDR3 sequence reads: CASSLRGQVPYEQYF. CDR3 in DNA: TGTGCCAGCAGTCTAAGGGGACAGGTGCCCTACGAGCAGTACTTC.

The chain has TRBV24-1 and TRBJ2-2; no definite D call. V was shortened by 9 bases and J by 7 bases, with 14 bases between the two germline ends. CDR1 and CDR2 (germline): KGHDR, SFDVKD. The CDR3 extends over 13 amino acids. CDR3 protein: CATSVSGYGELFF. For the CDR3, the DNA is TGTGCCACCTCGGTTTCGGGTTACGGGGAGCTGTTTTTT.

CDR3 residues: CASSLQTGNKAFF. The DNA for the CDR3 is TGTGCCAGCAGTTTACAGACAGGGAATAAAGCTTTCTTT. The chain uses TRBV28 and TRBJ1-1; 7 nucleotides match TRBD1. The CDR3 loop spans 13 amino acids. Trimming cost V 2 bases and J 9 bases; bases outside gene matches: 6. Germline values: CDR1 MDHEN, CDR2 SYDVKM. Full variable domain (outside the CDR3, taken from reference TRBV28 and TRBJ1-1): DVKVTQSSRYLVKRTGEKVFLECVQDMDHENMFWYRQDPGLGLRLIYFSYDVKMKEKGDIPEGYSVSREKKERFSLILESASTNQTSMYLCASSLQTGNKAFFGQGTRLTVV.

This CDR3 is CASTGQGARGNTEAFF. The CDR3 nucleotides read TGTGCCAGCACAGGACAGGGGGCTCGGGGGAACACTGAAGCTTTCTTT. This rearrangement joins TRBV7-8 to TRBJ1-1; 11 bases match TRBD1. V was pared by 7 bases and J by 1 base, with 8 bases of the junction left unmatched. There are 16 residues in the CDR3. Germline-derived CDR1 and CDR2 are SGHVS and FQNEAQ.

This clone was observed a few times. This chain links TRBV27 with TRBJ1-1; the D is unclear. V was shortened by 6 bases and J by 0 bases, with 8 bases between the two germline ends. Germline CDR1 and CDR2: MNHEY and SMNVEV (reference sequence). This CDR3 has 13 amino acids. The CDR3 coding sequence is TGTGCCAGCAGACCCGCTATGAACACTGAAGCTTTCTTT. Translating gives CASRPAMNTEAFF.

This clone was seen many times. The chain has TRBV7-2 and TRBJ2-5; D gene uncertain. The CDR3 runs to 11 residues. Trimming left V 4 bases short and J 5 bases short, with 5 bases between. Germline CDR1 is SGHTA and CDR2 is FQGNSA. CDR3 in DNA: TGTGCCAGCAGCTACGGGGAGACCCAGTACTTC. It is translated as CASSYGETQYF.

The rearrangement links TRBV28 to TRBJ1-5; tentatively, D is TRBD1 (5 bases). Germline lookup yields CDR1 MDHEN and CDR2 SYDVKM. The CDR3 spans 17 residues. The V end was cut by 6 bases, the J end by 0 bases, with 18 bases between. The CDR3 region is CASRVGPPGGSNQPQHF. The CDR3 DNA is TGTGCCAGCAGGGTTGGCCCTCCGGGGGGTAGCAATCAGCCCCAGCATTTT.

The chain carries TRBV20-1 and TRBJ2-7; D is unresolved. This CDR3 is built from 8 residues. CDR1 is DFQATT, CDR2 SNEGSKA, per germline (reference sequence). V was clipped by 6 bases and J by 7 bases, with 4 bases between them. The CDR3 loop reads CSASEQYF. The CDR3 nucleotides read TGCAGTGCCTCGGAGCAGTACTTC.

This chain connects TRBV30 to TRBJ2-2; D not resolved. The CDR3 has 10 amino acids. V lost 5 bases and J 6 bases, leaving 4 bases between the germline ends. The germline V gene encodes CDR1 GTSNPN and CDR2 SVGIG (reference sequence). The CDR3 nucleotides read TGTGCCTGGGGAGCCGGGGAGCTGTTTTTT. It translates to CAWGAGELFF. The variable domain in full, completed from reference TRBV30 and TRBJ2-2, reads SQTIHQWPATLVQPVGSPLSLECTVEGTSNPNLYWYRQAAGRGLQLLFYSVGIGQISSEVPQNLSASRPQDRQFILSSKKLLLSDSGFYLCAWGAGELFFGEGSRLTVL.

This chain links TRBV28 with TRBJ1-4; 8 nucleotides match TRBD1. The CDR3 is made up of 15 amino acids. Trimming removed 3 bases from V and 7 bases from J; junction bases left unmatched: 7. CDR1 and CDR2 (germline): MDHEN, SYDVKM. The CDR3 reads CASSLGQGAGEKLFF. CDR3 nucleotide sequence: TGTGCCAGCAGTTTGGGGCAGGGGGCTGGTGAAAAACTGTTTTTT.

The chain recombines TRBV7-9 with TRBJ1-5, with D possibly matching TRBD1 (6 bases). Germline CDR1 and CDR2: SEHNR and FQNEAQ (reference sequence). The CDR3 spans 14 residues. V lost 1 base, J lost 6 bases, and 10 bases lay in between. The CDR3 coding sequence is TGTGCCAGCAGCTTAGTCGGGGGGCGTCAGCCCCAGCATTTT. It codes for CASSLVGGRQPQHF.

This sequence joins TRBV19 and TRBJ1-3; no definite D call. V lost 5 bases and J 4 bases, leaving 15 bases between the germline ends. This CDR3 is built from 15 residues. Per germline, CDR1 LNHDA and CDR2 SQIVND (reference sequence). The chain's CDR3 is CASSFAVQSGNTIYF. The CDR3 DNA is TGTGCCAGTAGTTTTGCGGTGCAATCGGGAAACACCATATATTTT.